Listed here are 28 T cell receptor beta chains from one sample, sequenced in a study of early T cells in non-severe SARS-CoV-2 infection. MiXCR was run by TCRdb on the 5' RACE reads, yielding one entry per CDR3 protein. This sample has about 54,000 distinct CDR3 sequences; around 8.3% occur once, and the top ten carry approximately 10%. Material: whole blood, obtained at baseline. All receptors derive from an adult who was a healthcare worker with PCR-confirmed SARS-CoV-2 infection or an uninfected control (not recorded which).

J is TRBJ2-3 and V is TRBV20-1; D gene uncertain. V was cut by 0 bases and J by 4 bases, with 8 bases left in between. Germline V gene data show CDR1 as DFQATT and CDR2 as SNEGSKA (reference sequence). This CDR3 is built from 13 residues. CDR3 coding DNA: TGCAGTGCTAGAGATCCCTTCCCAGATACGCAGTATTTT. As protein: CSARDPFPDTQYF.

This clonotype was detected many times. The chain is built from TRBV28 and TRBJ1-5, with a possible D match to TRBD1 (6 bases). Germline V lookup: CDR1 MDHEN, CDR2 SYDVKM. CDR3 size: 15 residues. Trimming left V 5 bases short and J 6 bases short, with 17 bases between. The CDR3 loop is CASSARTGLFQPQHF. The CDR3 DNA is TGTGCCAGCAGTGCCCGCACAGGGCTCTTTCAGCCCCAGCATTTT. Together with reference TRBV28 and TRBJ1-5, the CDR3 gives the full variable domain: DVKVTQSSRYLVKRTGEKVFLECVQDMDHENMFWYRQDPGLGLRLIYFSYDVKMKEKGDIPEGYSVSREKKERFSLILESASTNQTSMYLCASSARTGLFQPQHFGDGTRLSIL.

Many counts were recorded for this clonotype. This sequence joins TRBV6-4 and TRBJ2-1; the match to TRBD2 covers 7 bases. The germline gives CDR1 MRHNA, CDR2 SNTAGT. The CDR3 is 15 amino acids. The V gene end was trimmed by 2 bases and the J gene end by 10 bases; junction bases not matched to a gene: 11. DNA of the CDR3: TGTGCCAGCAGTGACGACGCGGGAGAGAGTCGGGAGCAGTTCTTC. The encoded protein is CASSDDAGESREQFF.

V and J are TRBV2 and TRBJ1-2; D remains ambiguous. CDR1 SNHLY and CDR2 FYNNEI come from the germline V gene. The CDR3 has 14 amino acids. Trimming took off 3 bases at V and 0 bases at J, with 8 bases between the two ends. The CDR3 sequence is CASSEGTSNYGYTF. DNA of the CDR3: TGTGCCAGCAGTGAGGGAACCTCTAACTATGGCTACACCTTC.

In this sample, this clonotype turned up a few times. The J gene is TRBJ2-3, the V gene TRBV15; 8 nucleotides align to TRBD1. The CDR3 has 15 amino acids. Trimming took 8 bases from V and 7 from J; bases not matched to a gene: 14. Germline CDR1 LNHNV, CDR2 YYDKDF (reference sequence). The CDR3, as DNA: TGTGCCACCGCGAAGCAGGGACAGGCGTTAAATACGCAGTATTTT. The encoded protein is CATAKQGQALNTQYF.

This clonotype was seen at least ten times. The rearrangement joins TRBV6-5 to TRBJ1-1; tentative D call: TRBD1 (5 bases). The germline V and J ends were trimmed by 2 bases and 3 bases, with 13 bases remaining between them. The CDR3 length is 15 residues. Germline V lookup: CDR1 MNHEY, CDR2 SVGAGI. CDR3 in amino acids: CASSYGGRRDTEAFF. CDR3 sequence (DNA): TGTGCCAGCAGTTACGGGGGTCGGAGGGACACTGAAGCTTTCTTT.

As DNA, the CDR3 is TGCGCCAGCAGCCAAGAGGCCAGCAACGTCTATGGCTACACCTTC. Encoded protein: CASSQEASNVYGYTF. The chain employs TRBV4-1 and TRBJ1-2; unclear D gene. V lost 0 bases and J 4 bases, leaving 12 bases between the germline ends. Germline CDR1 reads MGHRA; CDR2 reads YSYEKL. This CDR3 comprises 15 residues.

The sample holds many counts of this clonotype. V and J are TRBV20-1 and TRBJ2-1; TRBD1 matches at 7 bases. Looked up from germline, CDR1 is DFQATT and CDR2 is SNEGSKA (reference sequence). Trimming took 0 bases from V and 3 from J; bases not matched to a gene: 5. The CDR3 is made up of 15 amino acids. CDR3 DNA sequence: TGCAGTGCTAGAGATAGGGGGCTCGACTACAATGAGCAGTTCTTC. Its protein product is CSARDRGLDYNEQFF.

V gene TRBV20-1 combines with J gene TRBJ2-5; TRBD2 matches 9 bases. Germline CDR1 and CDR2: DFQATT and SNEGSKA (reference sequence). This CDR3 has 16 residues. The trim removed 1 base at V and 0 bases at J, leaving 6 bases unmatched. CDR3 in DNA: TGCAGTGCTAGAGGCCTCATAGCGGGGGACCAAGAGACCCAGTACTTC. This sequence encodes CSARGLIAGDQETQYF.

The chain has TRBV18 and TRBJ1-5; TRBD1 matches at 7 bases. Germline V gene lookup returns CDR1 KGHSH and CDR2 LQKENI. CDR3 length equals 16 residues. V lost 3 bases, J lost 3 bases, and 8 bases stayed unmatched. The CDR3: CASSPAGTANNQPQHF. CDR3 sequence (DNA): TGTGCCAGCTCACCTGCCGGGACAGCTAACAATCAGCCCCAGCATTTT.

This clonotype was seen ten or more times. The genes are TRBV12-3 or TRBV12-4 and TRBJ2-1, with 14 nucleotides matching TRBD2. The CDR3 consists of 16 residues. The J segment lost 10 bases and the V segment lost 7 bases, leaving 12 bases of the junction unmatched. The CDR3 coding sequence is TGTGCCAGCACTCCCGACGTGGGACTAGCGGGAGTGGAGCAGTTCTTC. Translated, it gives CASTPDVGLAGVEQFF.

The CDR3: CSWGSRDTGELFF. CDR3 nucleotide sequence: TGCAGCTGGGGCTCCCGGGACACCGGGGAGCTGTTTTTT. The rearrangement uses TRBV29-1 and TRBJ2-2, with a tentative D call TRBD1 (5 bases). CDR3 length: 13 residues. V was shortened by 8 bases and J by 3 bases, with 13 bases between the two germline ends. CDR1 is SQVTM and CDR2 is ANQGSEA in the germline V gene.

V and J are TRBV20-1 and TRBJ2-7, with TRBD2 identical over 9 bases. The CDR3 consists of 13 residues. Germline V gives CDR1 DFQATT, CDR2 SNEGSKA (reference sequence). Unmatched junction bases numbered 0, after V lost 1 base and J lost 2 bases. The CDR3 loop is CSARGLAAYEQYF. The DNA for the CDR3 is TGCAGTGCTAGAGGACTAGCGGCCTACGAGCAGTACTTC.

This clonotype has a handful of counts. V is TRBV2 and J is TRBJ2-7, with 10 bases lining up with TRBD1. The CDR3 covers 15 residues. The V gene's germline CDR1 is SNHLY and CDR2 FYNNEI. J lost 6 bases, V lost 6 bases, and 11 bases had no gene match. The CDR3 DNA reads as TGTGCCAGCAGCGGACAAGGGACAGGGGTTAGCGAGCAGTACTTC. The encoded protein is CASSGQGTGVSEQYF.

The chain combines TRBV7-2 with TRBJ2-3; D is possibly TRBD1 or TRBD2 (5 bases each). V was trimmed by 5 bases and J by 0 bases, leaving 15 bases between them. Germline values: CDR1 SGHTA, CDR2 FQGNSA. CDR3 size: 16 residues. The CDR3 reads CASSTEGSSSTDTQYF. CDR3 bases: TGTGCCAGCAGCACAGAGGGGAGTTCTAGCACAGATACGCAGTATTTT.

A few counts support this clonotype. The chain joins TRBV19 to TRBJ2-7, with D unresolved. The V and J ends lost 3 bases and 3 bases respectively, with 12 bases between them. Germline lookup yields CDR1 LNHDA and CDR2 SQIVND (reference sequence). The CDR3 runs to 14 residues. DNA of the CDR3: TGTGCCAGTAGTATCCTCCGCAGACTCTACGAGCAGTACTTC. It translates to CASSILRRLYEQYF.

This clonotype was recorded a few times. This sequence joins TRBV7-7 and TRBJ2-5; D possibly corresponds to TRBD1 (5 bases). V was trimmed by 5 bases and J by 2 bases, leaving 15 bases between them. The length of the CDR3 is 15 residues. Per germline, CDR1 SSHAT and CDR2 FNYEAQ (reference sequence). The CDR3 DNA follows: TGTGCCAGCAGCCATGGGGCTTCGGAGCAAGAGACCCAGTACTTC. This codes for CASSHGASEQETQYF. Filled out from reference TRBV7-7 and TRBJ2-5, the complete variable domain reads GAGVSQSPRYKVTKRGQDVTLRCDPISSHATLYWYQQALGQGPEFLTYFNYEAQPDKSGLPSDRFSAERPEGSISTLTIQRTEQRDSAMYRCASSHGASEQETQYFGPGTRLLVL.

The V gene is TRBV29-1, the J gene TRBJ2-7, with TRBD2 as a possible D gene (5 bases). Trimming removed 4 bases at V and 6 bases at J, with 13 bases between. Germline assignment: CDR1 SQVTM and CDR2 ANQGSEA. This CDR3 has 12 residues. DNA of the CDR3: TGCAGCGTTGCGGGAATCTCTTTCGAGCAGTACTTC. Translation: CSVAGISFEQYF.

This clonotype was counted ten times or more. V and J are TRBV18 and TRBJ2-3; TRBD2 is a possible D gene (6 bases). The CDR3 loop spans 14 amino acids. Deletions cut 1 base from V and 2 bases from J, with 7 bases between. Germline V lookup: CDR1 KGHSH, CDR2 LQKENI. The CDR3 nucleotides read TGTGCCAGCTCACCACTAGCGGACACAGATACGCAGTATTTT. Translation gives CASSPLADTDTQYF.

This clonotype was seen only a few times. The chain uses TRBV4-1 and TRBJ2-7, with D possibly TRBD2 on 6 matching bases. The length of the CDR3 is 15 residues. V lost 1 base and J 2 bases, leaving 12 bases between the germline ends. Germline V gene sequence: CDR1 MGHRA, CDR2 YSYEKL. CDR3 sequence: CASSQVGGTAYEQYF. CDR3 DNA: TGCGCCAGCAGCCAAGTGGGCGGGACCGCCTACGAGCAGTACTTC.

Ten or more counts support this clonotype. The chain uses TRBV27 and TRBJ2-7, with D perhaps TRBD1 or TRBD2 (5 bases each). The V gene lost 3 bases and the J gene lost 4 bases, with 16 bases spanning the gap. Germline V lookup: CDR1 MNHEY, CDR2 SMNVEV (reference sequence). The CDR3 totals 15 residues. The CDR3 sequence: CASSFAGTVFYEQYF. The DNA of the CDR3 is TGTGCCAGCAGTTTCGCCGGGACGGTTTTTTACGAGCAGTACTTC.

This clonotype was found many times. The chain uses TRBV9 and TRBJ1-3; D not resolved. Germline loops: CDR1 SGDLS, CDR2 YYNGEE. The CDR3 consists of 15 residues. The V end was cut by 0 bases, the J end by 2 bases, with 9 bases between. CDR3 bases: TGTGCCAGCAGCGTAGGGTCTAGCGCTGGAAACACCATATATTTT. It is translated as CASSVGSSAGNTIYF.

This rearrangement joins TRBV27 to TRBJ2-1; either TRBD1 or TRBD2 may supply D (5 bases each). The CDR3 covers 15 residues. V was pared by 5 bases and J by 4 bases, with 15 bases between. The germline gives CDR1 MNHEY, CDR2 SMNVEV (reference sequence). Here the CDR3 reads CASSNWDRFYNEQFF. CDR3 in DNA: TGTGCCAGCAGTAACTGGGACCGATTTTACAATGAGCAGTTCTTC.

Ten or more counts support this clonotype. This chain uses TRBV6-1 with TRBJ2-4, with 10 bases that match TRBD1. V was clipped by 9 bases and J by 1 base; unmatched bases: 12. The CDR3 is made up of 17 amino acids. The germline V gene has CDR1 MNHNS and CDR2 SASEGT. CDR3 coding DNA: TGTGCCAGTACGGGACAGGGGAGGATTTCGGCCAAAAACATTCAGTACTTC. Translated, it gives CASTGQGRISAKNIQYF.

The CDR3 loop is CASSPSPGTQYF. Written as DNA, the CDR3 is TGTGCCAGCAGCCCAAGTCCCGGGACCCAGTACTTC. This rearrangement joins TRBV11-2 to TRBJ2-5, with D unresolved. CDR1 and CDR2 from the germline V gene are SGHAT and FQNNGV. V dropped 5 bases and J dropped 7 bases, with 11 bases sitting between them. The CDR3 extends over 12 amino acids.

This rearrangement joins TRBV7-2 to TRBJ2-2; D remains ambiguous. In germline, CDR1 is SGHTA, CDR2 FQGNSA. This CDR3 region has 14 residues. V lost 7 bases and J 4 bases, leaving 13 bases between the germline ends. Here the CDR3 reads CASTLTGPTGELFF. The CDR3 DNA reads TGTGCCAGCACGCTGACGGGTCCCACCGGGGAGCTGTTTTTT. Complete variable domain (other parts from reference TRBV7-2 and TRBJ2-2): GAGVSQSPSNKVTEKGKDVELRCDPISGHTALYWYRQSLGQGLEFLIYFQGNSAPDKSGLPSDRFSAERTGGSVSTLTIQRTQQEDSAVYLCASTLTGPTGELFFGEGSRLTVL.

The table lists this clonotype with many counts. V gene TRBV7-9 combines with J gene TRBJ2-5; the D gene is possibly TRBD2 (6 bases). V was trimmed by 0 bases and J by 5 bases, leaving 16 bases between them. Germline lookup yields CDR1 SEHNR and CDR2 FQNEAQ (reference sequence). This CDR3 is built from 16 residues. The CDR3 protein is CASSLAAGRLGETQYF. The CDR3 nucleotides are TGTGCCAGCAGCTTAGCGGCGGGGAGGTTAGGTGAGACCCAGTACTTC.

The V and J genes are TRBV27 and TRBJ2-7, with 7 bases lining up with TRBD2. The CDR3 consists of 14 residues. Germline V lookup: CDR1 MNHEY, CDR2 SMNVEV (reference sequence). Unmatched junction bases numbered 7, after V lost 2 bases and J lost 6 bases. The CDR3 here is CASSLVGGSSEQYF. The CDR3 region has the DNA TGTGCCAGCAGTTTAGTTGGCGGGAGCAGCGAGCAGTACTTC.